This TCR beta chain is drawn from a study of human T cells and chemical hapten exposure. Study-level points and caveats: TCRs above 1 in 1000 frequency stayed constant with DPC sensitization. Expanded TCRs clustered into significantly more large CDR3 similarity groups than controls, the analysis revealed.

Time point reported: patch test 1, 2 weeks after DPC sensitization. Treatment given: therapeutic diphenylcyclopropenone sensitization with weekly scalp DPC. Researchers extracted total RNA from unfractionated whole blood. Venepuncture was done earlier than the placement of each patch test. Alopecia patients between 18 and 70 years old and suitable for DPC were used as donors. This clonotype has more than one count but fewer than ten. What it binds is unknown. Using its own MiXCR run on the RACE reads, TCRdb lists one record per CDR3 protein. Here the sample spans around 34,000 distinct CDR3 sequences, over 5.5% being singletons. CDR3 length: 14 residues. V gave up 7 bases and J gave up 2 bases; unmatched junction bases: 10. Germline V gives CDR1 SQVTM, CDR2 ANQGSEA.

The receptor was derived from a woman in her 30s with alopecia areata. Some clones in this sample may be carry-over from other donors' samples. Source: whole blood, taken in connection with sensitization to the hapten diphenylcyclopropenone (DPC). This chain joins TRBV29-1 and TRBJ1-1; 7 bases are a match to TRBD1. Here the CDR3 reads CSGRPDRANTEAFF. The CDR3 DNA is TGCAGCGGAAGACCCGACAGGGCTAACACTGAAGCTTTCTTT. The entire variable domain, with the rest obtained from reference TRBV29-1 and TRBJ1-1, is as follows: SAVISQKPSRDICQRGTSLTIQCQVDSQVTMMFWYRQQPGQSLTLIATANQGSEATYESGFVIDKFPISRPNLTFSTLTVSNMSPEDSSIYLCSGRPDRANTEAFFGQGTRLTVV.